Here is one T cell receptor (beta chain) with its context. Its antigen is currently not known. No qualities accompany the bases; no much larger clone lies one base away. The time point label here, explained by the study, means: at surgical resection after neoadjuvant nivolumab +/- ipilimumab. The samples were taken from NEOSTAR, a phase 2 randomized trial in operable NSCLC that tested neoadjuvant nivolumab or nivolumab plus ipilimumab, followed by surgery. The sample originates from a study of neoadjuvant nivolumab and ipilimumab in lung cancer (dated by TCRdb to the early 2020s). As for the study more broadly: Intravenous nivolumab was dosed at 3 mg/kg on days 1, 15 and 29, and in the combination arm ipilimumab 1 mg/kg was added on day 1 only. Matched pretherapy and resected tumor pairs were analyzed for seven patients: four treated with nivolumab and three with nivolumab plus ipilimumab. The primary trial endpoint was the major pathologic response (MPR) rate in the intention-to-treat population in each study arm. The trial treated 44 patients with operable NSCLC: about 23 were randomized to nivolumab monotherapy and 21 to nivolumab plus ipilimumab. TCR repertoires were compared between pretherapy (baseline) peripheral blood and tumors resected at surgery after neoadjuvant immune checkpoint blockade. The investigation overall reported the following: A small number of samples was subjected to TCR sequencing. Pretherapy blood TCR richness correlated positively with richness in tumors resected after neoadjuvant therapy (Spearman R = 0.82). No significant correlation was found between TCR clonality and pathologic tumor regression, and only one major-pathologic-response sample was available for the clonality analysis. Resected tumors had greater TCR richness and clonality than tumor-adjacent uninvolved lung, and increases were observed in more dual-therapy-treated tumors. Tumor T-cell richness and clonality rose from pretherapy to surgery in three of three dual-therapy tumors but in only two of four nivolumab-treated tumors.

Libraries were prepared through the immunoSEQ multiplex PCR assay. The paper's processing steps were these. Repertoires were summarized in terms of richness and clonality, and significantly expanded and contracted clones between pre- and post-therapy samples were identified. The source is immuneACCESS, and TCRdb retained only in-frame sequences with V and J called. Part of the clones is not carried over; for the studies checked, unresolved V genes explain less than half of this, and the remainder is unexplained. That table gives V, J and clone size, and the DNA gave D and trimming. The sample contains some 9,100 clones, approximately 77% of them found a single time. Of the sample, more than 2.5% is held by the ten largest clones. V and J lose 0 bases and 7 bases, and a span of 13 bases separates them. The CDR3 starts with the cysteine, ends with the phenylalanine, and has 15 residues. The retained sequence is limited to the CDR3, 45 bases, with the frame set at the first base. From a lookup of the germline V gene, CDR1 and CDR2 are LGHNA and YSLEER.

The sequence came from an adult with non-small cell lung cancer. The sample in question was tumor tissue, obtained after neoadjuvant nivolumab, alone or with ipilimumab, at or shortly before surgery. The sequence is built from TRBV4-3 and TRBJ1-3, and TRBD1 may be the D gene, going by 5 matching bases. The CDR3 in this case is CASSQDPQGGNTIYF. The sequenced DNA is TGCGCCAGCAGCCAAGATCCCCAGGGTGGTAACACCATATATTTT.